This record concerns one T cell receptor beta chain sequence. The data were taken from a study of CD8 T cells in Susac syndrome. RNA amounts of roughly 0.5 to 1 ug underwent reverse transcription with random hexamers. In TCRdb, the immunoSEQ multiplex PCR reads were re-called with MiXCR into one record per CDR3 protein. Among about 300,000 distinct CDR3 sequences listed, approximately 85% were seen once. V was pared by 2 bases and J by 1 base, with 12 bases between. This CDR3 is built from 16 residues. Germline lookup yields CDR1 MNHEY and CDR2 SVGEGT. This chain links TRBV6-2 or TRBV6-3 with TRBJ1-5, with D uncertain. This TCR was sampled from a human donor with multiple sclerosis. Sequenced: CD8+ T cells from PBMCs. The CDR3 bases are TGTGCCAGCAGTTACCCTTATCGTGAGAGCAATCAGCCCCAGCATTTT. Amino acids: CASSYPYRESNQPQHF.